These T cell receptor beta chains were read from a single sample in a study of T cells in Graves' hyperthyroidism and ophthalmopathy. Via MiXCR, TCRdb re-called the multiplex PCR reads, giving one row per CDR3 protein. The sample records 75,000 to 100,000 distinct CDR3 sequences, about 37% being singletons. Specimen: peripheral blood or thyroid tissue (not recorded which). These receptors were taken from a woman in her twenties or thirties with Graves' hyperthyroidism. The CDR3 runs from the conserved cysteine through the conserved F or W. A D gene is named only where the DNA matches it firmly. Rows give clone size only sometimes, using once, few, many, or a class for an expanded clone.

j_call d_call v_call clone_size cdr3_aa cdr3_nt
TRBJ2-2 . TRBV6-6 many CAAVGSSSTGELFF TGTGCCGCCGTGGGCAGTTCCTCCACCGGGGAGCTGTTTTTT
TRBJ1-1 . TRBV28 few CASTIGGNTEAFF TGTGCCAGCACCATCGGGGGAAACACTGAAGCTTTCTTT
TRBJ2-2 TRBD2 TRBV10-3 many CAISALAGAGAGELFF TGTGCCATCAGTGCACTAGCGGGAGCCGGGGCCGGGGAGCTGTTTTTT
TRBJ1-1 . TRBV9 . CASSVVGADAEASF TGTGCCAGCAGCGTAGTAGGGGCGGACGCTGAAGCTTCCTTT
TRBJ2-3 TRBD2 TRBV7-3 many CASSRTSGSTDTQYF TGTGCCAGCAGCCGGACTAGCGGGAGCACAGATACGCAGTATTTT
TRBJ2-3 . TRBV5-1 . CASSWVPGEDTQYF TGCGCCAGCAGCTGGGTCCCGGGAGAAGATACGCAGTATTTT
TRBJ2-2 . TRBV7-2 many CASSFELGRELFF TGTGCCAGCAGCTTCGAACTAGGCCGGGAGCTGTTTTTT
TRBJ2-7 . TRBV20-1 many CSASQGGASYEQYF TGCAGTGCTAGTCAGGGAGGTGCCTCCTACGAGCAGTACTTC
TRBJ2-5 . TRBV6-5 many CATSQTLSGETQYF TGTGCCACTAGCCAAACTCTCAGTGGAGAGACCCAGTACTTC
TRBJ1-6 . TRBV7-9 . CASSTGSPLHF TGTGCTAGCAGCACGGGTTCACCCCTCCACTTT
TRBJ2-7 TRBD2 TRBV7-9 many CASSSLTSGRAGSSYEQYF TGTGCCAGCAGCTCCCTCACTAGCGGGAGGGCGGGGAGCTCCTACGAGCAGTACTTC
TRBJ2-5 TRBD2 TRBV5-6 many CASSLALAESQETQYF TGTGCCAGCAGCTTGGCGCTAGCGGAAAGCCAAGAGACCCAGTACTTC
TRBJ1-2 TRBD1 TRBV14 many CASSQDTDRVNYGYTF TGTGCCAGCAGCCAAGATACGGACAGGGTGAACTATGGCTACACCTTC
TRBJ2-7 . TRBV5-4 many CASSFGDSYEQYF TGTGCCAGCAGCTTTGGGGATTCCTACGAGCAGTACTTC
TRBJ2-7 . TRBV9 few CASSLYQAAPYEQYF TGTGCCAGCAGTTTATACCAGGCGGCCCCCTACGAGCAGTACTTC
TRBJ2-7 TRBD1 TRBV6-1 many CASLGTGGYEQYF TGTGCCAGCTTAGGGACAGGGGGCTACGAGCAGTACTTC
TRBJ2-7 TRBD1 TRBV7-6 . CASSQTPGQGSDEQYF TGTGCCAGCAGTCAGACGCCGGGACAGGGTTCCGACGAGCAGTACTTC
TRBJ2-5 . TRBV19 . CASRQAGETQYF TGTGCCAGCAGACAGGCTGGAGAGACCCAGTACTTC
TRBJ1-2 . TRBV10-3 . CAITQDPSGNTF TGTGCCATCACGCAGGATCCTTCTGGAAACACCTTC
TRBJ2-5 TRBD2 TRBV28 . CASSSITGTTPKETQYF TGTGCCAGCAGTTCCATTACCGGGACTACTCCTAAGGAGACCCAGTACTTC
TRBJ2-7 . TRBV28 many CASSFALEQYF TGTGCCAGCAGTTTTGCTTTAGAGCAGTACTTC
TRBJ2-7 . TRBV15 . CATSRERTYEQYF TGTGCCACCAGCAGAGAAAGAACCTACGAGCAGTACTTC
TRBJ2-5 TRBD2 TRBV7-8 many CASSLVAGGTQYF TGTGCCAGCAGCTTAGTAGCGGGAGGTACCCAGTACTTC
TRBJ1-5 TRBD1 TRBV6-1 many CASGPQGGNQPQHF TGTGCCAGCGGACCCCAGGGGGGGAATCAGCCCCAGCATTTT
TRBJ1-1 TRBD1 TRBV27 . CASSTGVTGGTEALF TGTGCCAGCAGTACCGGAGTGACAGGGGGCACTGAAGCTCTCTTT
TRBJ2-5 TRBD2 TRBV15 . CATSRGTSGSETQYF TGTGCCACCAGCAGGGGGACTAGCGGGAGTGAGACCCAGTACTTC
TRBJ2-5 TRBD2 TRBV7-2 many CASSLAGAGARETQYF TGTGCCAGCAGCTTAGCCGGAGCGGGAGCCCGGGAGACCCAGTACTTC
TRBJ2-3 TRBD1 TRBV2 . CASRKDRGGDTQYF TGTGCCAGCAGAAAGGACAGGGGAGGAGATACGCAGTATTTT
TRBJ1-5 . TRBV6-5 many CASSQPRGDSNQPQHF TGTGCCAGCAGTCAGCCCAGGGGAGATAGCAATCAGCCCCAGCATTTT
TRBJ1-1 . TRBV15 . CATSRGGAEAFF TGTGCCACCAGCAGAGGGGGGGCTGAAGCTTTCTTT
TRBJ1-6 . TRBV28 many CASSPPETPFHSPLHF TGTGCCAGCAGTCCACCCGAGACACCGTTTCATTCACCCCTCCACTTT
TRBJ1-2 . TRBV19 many CASSKGRRGGYTF TGTGCCAGTAGTAAGGGACGGCGAGGAGGCTACACCTTC
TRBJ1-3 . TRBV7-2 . CASSVHPGGTEAFFGQGTIYF .
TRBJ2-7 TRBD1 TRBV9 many CASSVGQLGYEQYF TGTGCCAGCAGCGTGGGACAGTTAGGGTACGAGCAGTACTTC
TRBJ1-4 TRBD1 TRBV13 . CASSLAGGDEKLFF TGTGCCAGCAGCTTAGCAGGGGGTGACGAAAAACTGTTTTTT
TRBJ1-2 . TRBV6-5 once CASSFGANYGYTF TGTGCCAGCAGTTTCGGGGCGAACTATGGCTACACCTTC
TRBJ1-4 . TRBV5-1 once CASSLAMMSNEKLFF TGCGCCAGCAGCTTGGCCATGATGTCTAATGAAAAACTGTTTTTT
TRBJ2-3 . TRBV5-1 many CASSLVSGSSTDTQYF TGCGCCAGCAGCTTGGTATCCGGCTCTAGCACAGATACGCAGTATTTT
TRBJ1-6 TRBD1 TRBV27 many CASSRTGGRNSPLHF TGTGCCAGCAGTCGGACAGGGGGCAGAAATTCACCCCTCCACTTT
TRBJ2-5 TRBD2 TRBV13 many CASSPPAEREFRETQYF TGTGCCAGCAGCCCCCCAGCTGAGCGGGAGTTCAGGGAGACCCAGTACTTC
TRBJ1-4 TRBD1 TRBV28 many CASSRPGGNEKLFF TGTGCCAGCAGCCGTCCAGGGGGGAATGAAAAACTGTTTTTT
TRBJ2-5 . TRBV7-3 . CASSLGLDQETQYF TGTGCCAGCAGCTTAGGGCTCGACCAAGAGACCCAGTACTTC
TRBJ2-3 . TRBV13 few CASSVGLSDTRYF TGTGCCAGCAGCGTAGGACTGTCAGATACGCGGTATTTT
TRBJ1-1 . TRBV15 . CATSSLEGDTEAFF TGTGCCACCAGCAGCTTAGAGGGGGACACTGAAGCTTTCTTT
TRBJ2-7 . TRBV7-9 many CASSLSMFADTIYEQYF TGTGCCAGCAGCTTATCTATGTTTGCGGACACAATCTACGAGCAGTACTTC
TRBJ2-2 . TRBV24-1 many CATSDLARDTGELFF TGTGCCACCAGTGATTTGGCCAGGGACACCGGGGAGCTGTTTTTT
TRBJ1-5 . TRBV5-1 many CASSLEEGRQPQHF TGCGCCAGCAGCTTGGAGGAGGGAAGGCAGCCCCAGCATTTT
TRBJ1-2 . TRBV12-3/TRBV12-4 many CASSLAQGFGYTF TGTGCCAGCAGTTTAGCGCAGGGCTTTGGCTACACCTTC
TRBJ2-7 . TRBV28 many CASSPLGLTYEQYF TGTGCCAGCAGTCCCCTCGGGCTCACCTACGAGCAGTACTTC
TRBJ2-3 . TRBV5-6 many CASSPGASTDTQYF TGTGCCAGCAGCCCCGGGGCTAGCACAGATACGCAGTATTTT
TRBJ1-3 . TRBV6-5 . CASSYFEGGLYTIYF TGTGCCAGCAGTTACTTTGAGGGGGGCCTTTACACCATATATTTT
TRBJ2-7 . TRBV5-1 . CASSLAWGRRNEQYF TGCGCCAGCAGCTTGGCCTGGGGGCGTAGAAACGAGCAGTACTTC
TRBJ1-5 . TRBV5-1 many CASSLEGERHQPQHF TGCGCCAGCAGCTTGGAAGGAGAAAGGCATCAGCCCCAGCATTTT
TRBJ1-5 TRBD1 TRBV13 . CASSSGQGWSNQPQHF TGTGCCAGCAGTTCCGGACAGGGCTGGAGCAATCAGCCCCAGCATTTT